This entry lists 28 T cell receptor beta chains sequenced from one sample in a study of glioma-infiltrating T cells after dendritic cell vaccination. The protocol was immunoSEQ multiplex PCR, while the TCRdb copy is restricted to in-frame clones and leaves out a portion. The repertoire includes approximately 85,000 clones, 85% of them detected once, and roughly 8.4% sits in the top ten. The sample's time point: after dendritic cell vaccination, including at tumor progression/relapse. The sample consisted of blood, taken after dendritic cell vaccination. The receptor set was obtained from a human donor with glioblastoma.

The rearrangement joins TRBV4-3 to TRBJ2-4; 10 positions match TRBD2. Germline CDR1 is LGHNA and CDR2 is YSLEER. V lost 0 bases to trimming and J lost 6 bases; unmatched junction nucleotides: 14. This CDR3 has 19 residues. CDR3 coding DNA: TGCGCCAGCAGCCAAGATTGGGCTAGCGGGGGATTGGGAAGAAACATTCAGTACTTC. It is translated as CASSQDWASGGLGRNIQYF.

The chain couples TRBV5-4 to TRBJ2-2; 15 bases are a match to TRBD2. The length of the CDR3 is 19 residues. The junction had 7 bases not matched to a gene; V was cut back by 4 bases and J by 0 bases. Germline-derived CDR1 and CDR2 are SGHNT and YYREEE (reference sequence). CDR3 nucleotide sequence: TGTGCCAGCAGCAGGGGACTAGCGGGAGGTTCCGCGAACACCGGGGAGCTGTTTTTT. It is translated as CASSRGLAGGSANTGELFF.

The rearrangement uses TRBV28 and TRBJ2-1; 8 nucleotides line up with TRBD2. Germline CDR1 reads MDHEN; CDR2 reads SYDVKM. The CDR3 has 18 residues. V lost 2 bases to trimming and J lost 0 bases; unmatched junction nucleotides: 9. The CDR3 sequence is CASSLRPPGTSSYNEQFF. As DNA, the CDR3 is TGTGCCAGCAGTTTAAGGCCTCCCGGGACTAGCTCCTACAATGAGCAGTTCTTC.

In DNA form, the CDR3 reads TGTGCCAGCAGTGACCCCCCTGAGGGCTATGGCTACACCTTC. Its translation: CASSDPPEGYGYTF. The rearrangement links TRBV2 to TRBJ1-2; D not certain. The V gene's germline CDR1 is SNHLY and CDR2 FYNNEI. The CDR3 is 14 amino acids. V shed 3 bases and J shed 4 bases, with 12 bases lying between them.

J is TRBJ1-2 and V is TRBV28, with 12 bases matching TRBD1. In germline, CDR1 is MDHEN, CDR2 SYDVKM. The V segment lost 5 bases and the J segment 7 bases; nucleotides outside the gene matches: 8. This CDR3 contains 15 residues. CDR3 sequence: CASSQPGTGGGGYTF. DNA of the CDR3: TGTGCCAGCAGTCAACCCGGGACAGGGGGCGGTGGCTACACCTTC.

The chain links TRBV4-1 to TRBJ2-6; maybe TRBD1 (5 bases). This CDR3 is 17 amino acids long. V gave up 1 base and J gave up 0 bases, with 10 bases separating them. Germline V CDR1 and CDR2: MGHRA, YSYEKL. As DNA, the CDR3 is TGCGCCAGCAGCCAAGCAGGGAACCCCTCTGGGGCCAACGTCCTGACTTTC. Encoded protein: CASSQAGNPSGANVLTF.

The chain carries TRBV19 and TRBJ2-7, with D perhaps TRBD2 (5 bases). The germline V and J ends were trimmed by 4 bases and 2 bases, with 9 bases remaining between them. CDR1 and CDR2 (germline): LNHDA, SQIVND (reference sequence). This CDR3 is 13 amino acids long. In DNA form, the CDR3 reads TGTGCCAGTAGTACTGTCGGGGCCTACGAGCAGTACTTC. Residues: CASSTVGAYEQYF.

V and J are TRBV18 and TRBJ2-5, with 7 bases that match TRBD2. Germline lookup yields CDR1 KGHSH and CDR2 LQKENI. The CDR3 contains 13 residues. V lost 5 bases to trimming and J lost 11 bases; unmatched junction nucleotides: 11. CDR3 sequence: CASSAPGAGEQYF. The CDR3 DNA sequence: TGTGCCAGCTCAGCCCCGGGCGCGGGGGAGCAGTACTTC.

V gene TRBV23-1 combines with J gene TRBJ1-5; no clear D. TRBV23-1 is an ORF; its function is uncertain. V was shortened by 4 bases and J by 3 bases, with 16 bases between the two germline ends. CDR3 size: 16 residues. This chain's CDR3 is CASSRYREKSNQPQHF. The CDR3 nucleotides read TGCGCCAGCAGTCGCTACCGGGAAAAGTCCAATCAGCCCCAGCATTTT.

The chain is built from TRBV5-4 and TRBJ2-3; 8 bases line up with TRBD2. In germline, CDR1 is SGHNT, CDR2 YYREEE (reference sequence). The trim removed 0 bases at V and 2 bases at J, leaving 8 bases unmatched. This CDR3 has 17 amino acids. CDR3 protein: CASSLAGTRLYTDTQYF. In DNA form, the CDR3 reads TGTGCCAGCAGCTTGGCCGGGACTAGACTATACACAGATACGCAGTATTTT.

The count of this clone is one. The CDR3 region is CASSYRDRVSSYEQYF. In DNA, the CDR3 is TGTGCCAGCAGCTACAGGGACAGGGTGAGCTCCTACGAGCAGTACTTC. V usage is TRBV7-8 and J usage is TRBJ2-7, with TRBD1 matching 9 bases. This CDR3 has 16 amino acids. V trimming: 4 bases; J trimming: 0 bases; junction bases outside the gene matches: 7. Germline V gene data show CDR1 as SGHVS and CDR2 as FQNEAQ.

The chain is built from TRBV6-5 and TRBJ1-5, with D maybe TRBD1 (6 bases). Germline V gene data show CDR1 as MNHEY and CDR2 as SVGAGI. V was pared by 7 bases and J by 3 bases, with 7 bases between. The CDR3 consists of 12 residues. This CDR3 reads CASTGANQPQHF. CDR3 DNA sequence: TGTGCCAGCACAGGGGCCAATCAGCCCCAGCATTTT.

The V call is TRBV7-8, the J call TRBJ1-2; 9 positions agree with TRBD1. The CDR3 length is 15 residues. The trim removed 5 bases at V and 2 bases at J, leaving 6 bases unmatched. Germline V lookup: CDR1 SGHVS, CDR2 FQNEAQ. The CDR3 here is CASSEDRGPNYGYTF. CDR3 coding DNA: TGTGCCAGCAGCGAGGACAGGGGACCGAACTATGGCTACACCTTC.

The chain recombines TRBV6-5 with TRBJ2-1; tentatively, D is TRBD2 (5 bases). In germline, CDR1 is MNHEY, CDR2 SVGAGI. The CDR3 loop spans 11 amino acids. The V and J ends lost 11 bases and 4 bases respectively, with 9 bases between them. The DNA of the CDR3 is TGTGCCTCGGGATTATACAATGAGCAGTTCTTC. This sequence encodes CASGLYNEQFF.

V usage is TRBV27 and J usage is TRBJ2-5; maybe TRBD2 (5 bases). With 1 base removed from V and 2 bases from J, the gap between germline ends came to 8 bases. The CDR3 extends over 14 amino acids. CDR1 MNHEY and CDR2 SMNVEV come from the germline V gene (reference sequence). The CDR3 spells CASSLLGSQETQYF. Written as DNA, the CDR3 is TGTGCCAGCAGTTTATTGGGGAGTCAAGAGACCCAGTACTTC.

This rearrangement joins TRBV5-1 to TRBJ1-1; 7 bases fit TRBD1. CDR1 is SGHRS, CDR2 YFSETQ, per germline. This CDR3 region has 14 residues. Trimming cost V 2 bases and J 7 bases; bases outside gene matches: 8. In DNA, the CDR3 is TGCGCCAGCAGCTTAGGACAGGAGGTAATTGAAGCTTTCTTT. Translated: CASSLGQEVIEAFF.

CDR3 residues: CASSWVGGSYEQYF. The CDR3, as DNA: TGCGCCAGCAGCTGGGTTGGGGGGTCCTACGAGCAGTACTTC. This sequence joins TRBV5-1 and TRBJ2-7, with D perhaps TRBD2 (6 bases). Germline V lookup: CDR1 SGHRS, CDR2 YFSETQ. The length of the CDR3 is 14 residues. The V gene lost 3 bases and the J gene lost 1 base, with 11 bases spanning the gap.

This clone has a single count. This sequence joins TRBV25-1 and TRBJ2-3; D gene unclear. CDR3 length: 12 amino acids. The V gene's germline CDR1 is MGHDK and CDR2 SYGVNS. V shed 4 bases and J shed 6 bases, with 8 bases lying between them. The chain's CDR3 is CASSVSADTQYF. CDR3 coding DNA: TGTGCCAGCAGTGTGAGCGCGGATACGCAGTATTTT. The full variable domain, rest sourced from reference TRBV25-1 and TRBJ2-3, is EADIYQTPRYLVIGTGKKITLECSQTMGHDKMYWYQQDPGMELHLIHYSYGVNSTEKGDLSSESTVSRIRTEHFPLTLESARPSHTSQYLCASSVSADTQYFGPGTRLTVL.

The V and J genes are TRBV5-4 and TRBJ2-1, with D perhaps TRBD2 (6 bases). The V gene lost 0 bases and the J gene lost 10 bases, with 17 bases spanning the gap. This CDR3 is built from 15 residues. The V gene's germline CDR1 is SGHNT and CDR2 YYREEE (reference sequence). Here the CDR3 DNA reads TGTGCCAGCAGCTTGGGTGGCGGGGCCCCTAAGGAGCAGTTCTTC. It encodes CASSLGGGAPKEQFF.

The chain joins TRBV6-4 to TRBJ1-5; no definite D call. Germline V gives CDR1 MRHNA, CDR2 SNTAGT. CDR3 length equals 10 residues. V was clipped by 9 bases and J by 9 bases, with 9 bases between them. CDR3 DNA sequence: TGTGCCAGGCTTACCAGGCCCCAGCATTTT. It yields the protein CARLTRPQHF.

The J gene is TRBJ2-1, the V gene TRBV6-5, with 10 nucleotides matching TRBD2. Unmatched junction bases numbered 6, after V lost 6 bases and J lost 4 bases. The CDR3 runs to 15 residues. From germline, CDR1 is MNHEY and CDR2 SVGAGI. The CDR3 reads CASSTVAGGYNEQFF. DNA of the CDR3: TGTGCCAGCAGCACCGTAGCGGGAGGTTACAATGAGCAGTTCTTC.

The V and J genes are TRBV4-1 and TRBJ2-1, with 10 bases aligning to TRBD2. V gave up 0 bases and J gave up 3 bases; unmatched junction bases: 2. CDR3 length: 16 amino acids. Per germline, CDR1 MGHRA and CDR2 YSYEKL. In DNA form, the CDR3 reads TGCGCCAGCAGCCAAGAAACTAGCGGGGACTACAATGAGCAGTTCTTC. It yields the protein CASSQETSGDYNEQFF.

The gene calls are TRBV2 and TRBJ1-4, with 8 bases matching TRBD1. The germline gives CDR1 SNHLY, CDR2 FYNNEI. The CDR3 has 14 residues. The ends lost 4 bases at V and 6 bases at J; junction bases unmatched: 4. Written as DNA, the CDR3 is TGTGCCAGCAGTGTTTTACAGGGGGATGAAAAACTGTTTTTT. Amino acid sequence: CASSVLQGDEKLFF. Drawing the rest from reference TRBV2 and TRBJ1-4, the complete variable domain is EPEVTQTPSHQVTQMGQEVILRCVPISNHLYFYWYRQILGQKVEFLVSFYNNEISEKSEIFDDQFSVERPDGSNFTLKIRSTKLEDSAMYFCASSVLQGDEKLFFGSGTQLSVL.

This clone showed up many times. The rearrangement uses TRBV7-6 and TRBJ2-2; D perhaps matches TRBD2 (6 bases). CDR1 is SGHVS, CDR2 FNYEAQ, per germline. CDR3 length: 16 residues. Trimming took 5 bases from V and 2 from J, leaving 15 bases between them. For the CDR3, the DNA is TGTGCCAGCAGCCCGGGGCTAGCGCCCAACACCGGGGAGCTGTTTTTT. This codes for CASSPGLAPNTGELFF.

The chain links TRBV7-6 to TRBJ2-1; TRBD2 matches 8 bases. V gave up 1 base and J gave up 3 bases; unmatched junction bases: 5. The CDR3 covers 16 residues. CDR1 is SGHVS, CDR2 FNYEAQ, per germline. In nucleotides, the CDR3 is TGTGCCAGCAGCTTAGGGGTAGCGGGGAGCTACAATGAGCAGTTCTTC. This gives the protein CASSLGVAGSYNEQFF.

This rearrangement joins TRBV6-1 to TRBJ1-5; possible D gene TRBD1, 5 bases. This CDR3 contains 14 residues. Trimming cost V 3 bases and J 9 bases, with 15 bases left between them. In germline, CDR1 is MNHNS, CDR2 SASEGT. CDR3 nucleotides: TGTGCCAGCAGTGACGGGGCCGGGACTCGGCCCCAGCATTTT. Translation gives CASSDGAGTRPQHF.

The V call is TRBV18, the J call TRBJ1-3; TRBD1 is a possible D gene (6 bases). V lost 1 base and J lost 1, with 14 bases in between. Germline assignment: CDR1 KGHSH and CDR2 LQKENI. There are 17 residues in the CDR3. CDR3 amino acids: CASSPLQGSSSGNTIYF. DNA for the CDR3: TGTGCCAGCTCACCACTCCAGGGGTCCTCTTCTGGAAACACCATATATTTT. The whole variable domain, remainder taken from reference TRBV18 and TRBJ1-3, is NAGVMQNPRHLVRRRGQEARLRCSPMKGHSHVYWYRQLPEEGLKFMVYLQKENIIDESGMPKERFSAEFPKEGPSILRIQQVVRGDSAAYFCASSPLQGSSSGNTIYFGEGSWLTVV.

The chain links TRBV4-3 to TRBJ1-4, with D possibly TRBD1 on 5 matching bases. This CDR3 is 16 amino acids long. Looked up from germline, CDR1 is LGHNA and CDR2 is YSLEER. V lost 2 bases and J 8 bases, leaving 18 bases between the germline ends. In DNA, the CDR3 is TGCGCCAGCAGCCAAAGCCCCGCGGGGCGGCGGGAAAAACTGTTTTTT. Its translation: CASSQSPAGRREKLFF.